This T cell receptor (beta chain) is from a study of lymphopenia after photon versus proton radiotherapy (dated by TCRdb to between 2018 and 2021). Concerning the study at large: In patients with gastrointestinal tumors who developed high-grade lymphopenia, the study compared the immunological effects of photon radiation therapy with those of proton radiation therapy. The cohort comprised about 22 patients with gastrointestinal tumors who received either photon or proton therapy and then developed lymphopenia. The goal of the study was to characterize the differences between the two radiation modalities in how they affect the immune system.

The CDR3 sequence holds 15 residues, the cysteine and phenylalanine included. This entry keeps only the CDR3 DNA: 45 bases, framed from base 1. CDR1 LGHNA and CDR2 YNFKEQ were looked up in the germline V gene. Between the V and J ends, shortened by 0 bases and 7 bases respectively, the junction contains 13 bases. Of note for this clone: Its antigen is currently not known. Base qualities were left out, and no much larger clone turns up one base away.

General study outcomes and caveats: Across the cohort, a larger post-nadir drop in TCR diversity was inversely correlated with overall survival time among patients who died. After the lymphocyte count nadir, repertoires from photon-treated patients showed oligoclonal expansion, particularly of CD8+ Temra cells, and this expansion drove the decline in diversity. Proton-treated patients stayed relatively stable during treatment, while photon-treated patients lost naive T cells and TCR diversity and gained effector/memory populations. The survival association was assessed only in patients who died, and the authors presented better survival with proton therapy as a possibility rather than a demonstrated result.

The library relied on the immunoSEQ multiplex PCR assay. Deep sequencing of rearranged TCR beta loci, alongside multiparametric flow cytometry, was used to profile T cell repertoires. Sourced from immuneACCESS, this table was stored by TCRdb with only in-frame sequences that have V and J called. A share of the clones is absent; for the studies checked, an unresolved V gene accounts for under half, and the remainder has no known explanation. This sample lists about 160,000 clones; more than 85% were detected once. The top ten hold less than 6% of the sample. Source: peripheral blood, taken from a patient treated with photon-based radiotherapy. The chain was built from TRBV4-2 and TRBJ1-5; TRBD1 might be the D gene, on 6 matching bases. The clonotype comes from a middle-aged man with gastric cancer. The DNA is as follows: TGTGCCAGCAGCCAAGATACAGGGATCCAACAGCCCCAGCATTTT. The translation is CASSQDTGIQQPQHF.